This is a list of T cell receptor beta chains from one sample in a study of human T cells and chemical hapten exposure. TCRdb reanalysed the RACE reads using MiXCR and keeps one entry per CDR3 protein. The sample has around 200,000 distinct CDR3 sequences; under 35% are singletons. The source was whole blood, collected in connection with sensitization to the hapten diphenylcyclopropenone (DPC). These receptors all come from a woman aged 25 to 45 with alopecia areata. Some clones in this sample may be carry-over from other donors' samples. The CDR3 runs from the conserved cysteine through the conserved F or W. The D gene is left open where the match is weak. Part of the rows lack a size; the others show once, few, many or a class for expanded clones.

D gene	CDR3 length	clone size	V gene	J gene	CDR3 protein	CDR3 DNA
.	15	few	TRBV5-1	TRBJ2-2	CASSLDQGGTGELFF	TGCGCCAGCAGCTTGGACCAGGGGGGCACCGGGGAGCTGTTTTTT
TRBD1	14	.	TRBV7-2	TRBJ2-7	CASRVTGSPGEQYF	TGTGCCAGCAGGGTGACAGGGAGTCCGGGTGAGCAGTACTTC
TRBD1	14	few	TRBV2	TRBJ1-5	CASSEDRGFQPQHF	TGTGCCAGCAGCGAGGACAGGGGGTTTCAGCCCCAGCATTTT
.	13	.	TRBV29-1	TRBJ1-1	CSAWPTTYAEAFF	TGCAGCGCGTGGCCGACAACGTATGCTGAAGCTTTCTTT
TRBD2	18	.	TRBV5-1	TRBJ2-1	CASSLEASGRAGDNEQFF	TGCGCCAGCAGCTTGGAAGCTAGCGGGAGGGCTGGGGACAATGAGCAGTTCTTC
.	19	.	TRBV27	TRBJ1-4	CASSLKKRTPLTTNEKLFF	TGTGCCAGCAGTTTAAAAAAGAGGACCCCCCTTACAACTAATGAAAAACTGTTTTTT
.	13	.	TRBV9	TRBJ2-7	CASSSPGSYEQYF	TGTGCCAGCAGCTCCCCCGGCTCCTACGAGCAGTACTTC
.	16	.	TRBV2	TRBJ1-5	CASSPVRQAVDQPQHF	TGTGCCAGCAGCCCCGTTCGGCAGGCCGTCGATCAGCCCCAGCATTTT
.	14	few	TRBV20-1	TRBJ1-1	CSASRVFWDTEAFF	TGCAGTGCTAGCCGGGTATTCTGGGACACTGAAGCTTTCTTT
.	16	few	TRBV4-3	TRBJ1-4	CASSQNPDSPNEKLFF	TGCGCCAGCAGCCAAAACCCGGACAGCCCTAATGAAAAACTGTTTTTT
TRBD1	14	few	TRBV28	TRBJ1-2	CASRSRGLPRGYTF	TGTGCCAGCAGATCCAGGGGGCTCCCTCGTGGCTACACCTTC
.	17	few	TRBV7-2	TRBJ2-3	CASSLARRPTSTDTQYF	TGTGCCAGCAGCTTAGCGCGACGGCCGACTAGCACAGATACGCAGTATTTT
TRBD1	14	.	TRBV9	TRBJ1-6	CASTPDRGNSPLHF	TGTGCCAGCACCCCGGACAGGGGGAATTCACCCCTCCACTTT
TRBD2	15	.	TRBV11-2	TRBJ2-1	CASSLTGTSGVGQFF	TGTGCCAGCAGCTTAACCGGGACTAGCGGGGTAGGGCAGTTCTTC
TRBD2	15	.	TRBV4-2	TRBJ2-7	CASSPPGLASYEQYF	TGTGCCAGCAGCCCTCCGGGACTAGCCTCCTACGAGCAGTACTTC
.	12	few	TRBV2	TRBJ2-1	CASRGDPREQFF	TGTGCCAGCAGGGGGGATCCAAGGGAGCAGTTCTTC
TRBD1	18	many	TRBV14	TRBJ2-6	CASSPLGQGFSGANVLTF	TGTGCCAGCAGCCCCCTGGGACAGGGGTTCTCTGGGGCCAACGTCCTGACTTTC
TRBD1	16	.	TRBV6-6	TRBJ1-3	CASSSGTGPSGNTIYF	TGTGCCAGCAGTTCCGGGACAGGGCCTTCTGGAAACACCATATATTTT